Listed below are T cell receptor beta chains from one sample, sequenced in a study of vaccination effects on CD4 cells after COVID-19. These receptors are not linked to any known antigen. Clones were read by immunoSEQ multiplex PCR, and TCRdb kept only the in-frame ones, dropping some. The sample includes fewer than 30,000 clones, around 72% of them seen just once. The starting material was CD4+ T cells from PBMCs cultured with SARS-CoV-2 spike peptides, obtained before COVID-19 vaccination. The receptors were gathered from a human donor who received a COVID-19 vaccine. Both conserved end residues are trimmed from each CDR3.

>TRBV19|TRBJ1-1
ATSAFPNTEAF
>TRBV10-3|TRBJ2-1
AIDADGGSSYNEQF
>TRBV5-1|TRBJ2-7
ASSTGLAGTYEQY
>TRBV5-1|TRBJ1-5
ASSPDSRNQPQH
>TRBV7-2|TRBJ2-7
ASSNHPGTTYEQY
>TRBV5-4|TRBJ2-7
ASSLMGSSTYEQY
>TRBV30|TRBJ1-5
AWSSARYGAQH
>TRBV2|TRBJ1-4
ASRGPGREKLF
>TRBV18|TRBJ1-3
ASSPPSGTNTIY
>TRBV7-2|TRBJ1-1
ASRDRGNTEAF
>TRBV4-1|TRBJ2-5
ASSQDVPGGAGTQY
>TRBV9|TRBJ2-3
ASSVAEDTQY
>TRBV7-9|TRBJ1-2
ASSSRAGQTYGYT
>TRBV15|TRBJ2-3
ATSRDTDTQY
>TRBV7-7|TRBJ2-1
ASSLSPGMGHNEQF
>TRBV2|TRBJ2-1
ASSVRQGAGGEQF
>TRBV6-5|TRBJ1-1
ASSLYMNTEAF
>TRBV9|TRBJ1-2
ASSVDGGPYYGYT
>TRBV3-1/TRBV3-2|TRBJ2-5
ASSQGSGAVKTQY
>TRBV11-2|TRBJ1-6
ASSLEAGGSPLH